The 25 T cell receptor beta chains listed next were all sequenced from one sample in a study of blood T cell repertoires in COVID-19 (dated by TCRdb to 2020 to 2022). Libraries were built with the immunoSEQ multiplex PCR assay. Imported from immuneACCESS, the table was reduced by TCRdb to in-frame sequences with V and J called. These copies leave out some clones; in studies compared against another copy, an unresolved V gene accounts for under half, and the cause of the remainder is not known. The sample yields some 300,000 clones; 80% to 90% were counted once. Over 5% of the sample is held by the ten biggest clonotypes. The specimen was peripheral blood. The receptors stem from a woman aged 45-60 years with COVID-19, enrolled during active disease.

The V and J genes are TRBV4-3 and TRBJ2-7; 8 bases match TRBD1. The germline CDR1 and CDR2 sequences are LGHNA and YSLEER. This CDR3 spans 15 amino acids. The V and J ends lost 0 bases and 6 bases, in that order; junction bases with no gene match: 7. DNA for the CDR3: TGCGCCAGCAGCCAAGAAGGCGGACAGGGAGCCGAGCAGTACTTC. Translating gives CASSQEGGQGAEQYF.

The chain is built from TRBV27 and TRBJ1-1, with D maybe TRBD1 (5 bases). This CDR3 is 14 amino acids long. Per germline, CDR1 MNHEY and CDR2 SMNVEV (reference sequence). The V end lost 3 bases, the J end lost 0 bases, and 8 bases lay between the germline ends. The CDR3 DNA follows: TGTGCCAGCAGTTTGGCAGGGTTGAACACTGAAGCTTTCTTT. This codes for CASSLAGLNTEAFF.

The V gene is TRBV5-1, the J gene TRBJ1-3; D not certain. The V end was cut by 4 bases, the J end by 0 bases, with 11 bases between. The V gene's germline CDR1 is SGHRS and CDR2 YFSETQ. The CDR3 length is 15 residues. The CDR3 reads CASSIDTDSGNTIYF. CDR3 in DNA: TGCGCCAGCAGCATCGACACGGACTCTGGAAACACCATATATTTT. The full variable domain, rest sourced from reference TRBV5-1 and TRBJ1-3, is KAGVTQTPRYLIKTRGQQVTLSCSPISGHRSVSWYQQTPGQGLQFLFEYFSETQRNKGNFPGRFSGRQFSNSRSEMNVSTLELGDSALYLCASSIDTDSGNTIYFGEGSWLTVV.

The chain recombines TRBV9 with TRBJ1-5; TRBD1 matches at 10 bases. Germline lookup yields CDR1 SGDLS and CDR2 YYNGEE. The length of the CDR3 is 18 residues. V lost 4 bases to trimming and J lost 3 bases; unmatched junction nucleotides: 13. The CDR3: CASSPGQGTFPSNQPQHF. The DNA for the CDR3 is TGTGCCAGCAGCCCGGGACAGGGGACTTTTCCTTCCAATCAGCCCCAGCATTTT. The entire variable domain, with the rest obtained from reference TRBV9 and TRBJ1-5, is as follows: DSGVTQTPKHLITATGQRVTLRCSPRSGDLSVYWYQQSLDQGLQFLIQYYNGEERAKGNILERFSAQQFPDLHSELNLSSLELGDSALYFCASSPGQGTFPSNQPQHFGDGTRLSIL.

The chain combines TRBV14 with TRBJ1-6; D is unresolved. The CDR3 sequence is 16 residues long. The V gene lost 0 bases and the J gene lost 4 bases, with 10 bases spanning the gap. Germline V gene lookup returns CDR1 SGHDN and CDR2 FVKESK. The CDR3 sequence: CASSQDGVIYNSPLHF. The CDR3 DNA sequence: TGTGCCAGCAGCCAAGACGGGGTAATTTATAATTCACCCCTCCACTTT.

The gene calls are TRBV6-2 or TRBV6-3 and TRBJ1-1, with a possible D match to TRBD1 (6 bases). Deletions cut 5 bases from V and 1 base from J, with 8 bases between. Germline CDR1 and CDR2: MNHEY and SVGEGT. CDR3 size: 13 residues. The CDR3 coding sequence is TGTGCCAGCAGTGCGACAGGGAACACTGAAGCTTTCTTT. This codes for CASSATGNTEAFF.

V usage is TRBV27 and J usage is TRBJ1-5, with a possible D match to TRBD1 (5 bases). Per the germline V gene, CDR1 is MNHEY and CDR2 is SMNVEV (reference sequence). CDR3 length equals 12 residues. The ends were cut back, 5 bases at V and 10 bases at J, with 12 bases in the middle. The CDR3 DNA reads as TGTGCCAGCAGTATACTCCAGGGTCCCCAGCATTTT. Protein product: CASSILQGPQHF.

The CDR3 protein is CAWRYGKRGANVLTF. The CDR3 DNA reads TGTGCCTGGAGGTACGGGAAGCGTGGGGCCAACGTCCTGACTTTC. V usage is TRBV30 and J usage is TRBJ2-6; possibly TRBD2 for D (5 bases). V was cut by 3 bases and J by 3 bases, with 12 bases left in between. Per germline, CDR1 GTSNPN and CDR2 SVGIG (reference sequence). The CDR3 contains 15 residues.

The chain links TRBV5-8 to TRBJ1-5; 7 bases are a match to TRBD1. Germline V gene lookup returns CDR1 SGHTS and CDR2 YDEGEE. Trimming cost V 6 bases and J 0 bases; bases outside gene matches: 15. CDR3 length: 18 amino acids. The CDR3, as DNA: TGTGCCAGCATACCGGGACAGACAATACCTTATAGCAATCAGCCCCAGCATTTT. The encoded protein is CASIPGQTIPYSNQPQHF. Together with reference TRBV5-8 and TRBJ1-5, the CDR3 gives the full variable domain: EAGVTQSPTHLIKTRGQQATLRCSPISGHTSVYWYQQALGLGLQFLLWYDEGEERNRGNFPPRFSGRQFPNYSSELNVNALELEDSALYLCASIPGQTIPYSNQPQHFGDGTRLSIL.

V and J are TRBV30 and TRBJ2-1; D unresolved. V was clipped by 0 bases and J by 4 bases, with 7 bases between them. The CDR3 extends over 13 amino acids. Germline CDR1 and CDR2: GTSNPN and SVGIG (reference sequence). For the CDR3, the DNA is TGTGCCTGGAGTGTCAGTCAATACAATGAGCAGTTCTTC. Translation: CAWSVSQYNEQFF.

Only a few counts were recorded for this clone. The same CDR3 is also encoded by other DNA sequences in this sample. The V and J genes are TRBV6-2 or TRBV6-3 and TRBJ1-5; tentatively, D is TRBD1 (6 bases). V was cut by 5 bases and J by 5 bases, with 10 bases left in between. From germline, CDR1 is MNHEY and CDR2 SVGEGT. The CDR3 sequence is 13 residues long. The CDR3 coding sequence is TGTGCCAGCAGTAGAGGGGGGGATCAGCCCCAGCATTTT. Encoded protein: CASSRGGDQPQHF.

The gene calls are TRBV3-1 (or the pseudogene TRBV3-2) and TRBJ2-2; 7 nucleotides agree with TRBD2. The CDR3 is 18 residues long. CDR1 and CDR2 (germline): LGHDT, YNNKEL (reference sequence). Trimming cost V 2 bases and J 7 bases; bases outside gene matches: 16. CDR3 in DNA: TGTGCCAGCAGCCAAATTTCAGCGAGCCGGGCTAGCGGCGGGGAGCTGTTTTTT. Protein product: CASSQISASRASGGELFF.

The rearrangement joins TRBV2 to TRBJ1-5; TRBD1 aligns across 7 bases. The CDR3 is made up of 13 amino acids. Per the germline V gene, CDR1 is SNHLY and CDR2 is FYNNEI. V shed 6 bases and J 4 bases; nucleotides not matched to a gene: 3. CDR3 region: CASSRDRNQPQHF. In DNA form, the CDR3 reads TGTGCCAGCAGCCGGGACAGAAATCAGCCCCAGCATTTT. Drawing the rest from reference TRBV2 and TRBJ1-5, the complete variable domain is EPEVTQTPSHQVTQMGQEVILRCVPISNHLYFYWYRQILGQKVEFLVSFYNNEISEKSEIFDDQFSVERPDGSNFTLKIRSTKLEDSAMYFCASSRDRNQPQHFGDGTRLSIL.

V and J are TRBV20-1 and TRBJ2-1; TRBD2 agrees at 12 bases. The V gene end was trimmed by 3 bases and the J gene end by 5 bases; junction bases not matched to a gene: 8. CDR1 is DFQATT and CDR2 is SNEGSKA in the germline V gene (reference sequence). This CDR3 region has 16 residues. The CDR3, as DNA: TGCAGTGCTAGTCGACTTACTAGCGGGGGGAACAATGAGCAGTTCTTC. Protein product: CSASRLTSGGNNEQFF.

The chain recombines TRBV19 with TRBJ1-6; D not certain. This CDR3 has 14 residues. Trimming pared 5 bases from V and 4 bases from J, leaving 9 bases between. The V gene's germline CDR1 is LNHDA and CDR2 SQIVND (reference sequence). CDR3: CASSSEEYNSPLHF. The CDR3 DNA follows: TGTGCCAGTAGTTCAGAGGAGTATAATTCACCCCTCCACTTT.

The rearrangement links TRBV30 to TRBJ1-5; tentatively, D is TRBD1 (5 bases). CDR1 is GTSNPN, CDR2 SVGIG, per germline (reference sequence). V was cut by 2 bases and J by 2 bases, with 13 bases left in between. The CDR3 spans 15 residues. This chain's CDR3 is CAWSFGGVRNQPQHF. The CDR3 coding sequence is TGTGCCTGGAGTTTTGGGGGGGTTCGCAATCAGCCCCAGCATTTT.

V and J are TRBV4-1 and TRBJ1-2; TRBD1 matches 8 bases. The trim removed 3 bases at V and 5 bases at J, leaving 11 bases unmatched. Germline V CDR1 and CDR2: MGHRA, YSYEKL. CDR3 length: 16 residues. Here the CDR3 DNA reads TGCGCCAGCAGCCAGCCTCTGGGACAGGAAAAATATGGCTACACCTTC. The encoded protein is CASSQPLGQEKYGYTF.

The genes are TRBV27 and TRBJ2-1, with 12 bases matching TRBD1. CDR3 length: 19 residues. The germline V gene encodes CDR1 MNHEY and CDR2 SMNVEV (reference sequence). J was trimmed by 0 bases and V by 1 base; bases with no gene match: 7. The CDR3 DNA sequence: TGTGCCAGCAGTTTATTCGGGACAGGGGGCCTAGGCTCCTACAATGAGCAGTTCTTC. It encodes CASSLFGTGGLGSYNEQFF.

This clone was found once. The chain recombines TRBV27 with TRBJ2-5; unclear D gene. V was pared by 1 base and J by 2 bases, with 14 bases between. This CDR3 comprises 16 residues. Germline lookup yields CDR1 MNHEY and CDR2 SMNVEV (reference sequence). CDR3 sequence reads: CASSLFRGSEQETQYF. In nucleotides, the CDR3 is TGTGCCAGCAGTTTATTTAGAGGATCCGAGCAAGAGACCCAGTACTTC.

This chain uses TRBV7-6 with TRBJ2-2, with D possibly matching TRBD2 (6 bases). CDR1 is SGHVS and CDR2 is FNYEAQ in the germline V gene. The V end was cut by 1 base, the J end by 3 bases, with 9 bases between. The CDR3 totals 15 residues. The chain's CDR3 is CASSLGTTYTGELFF. The CDR3 region has the DNA TGTGCCAGCAGCTTAGGGACTACATACACCGGGGAGCTGTTTTTT.

CDR3 sequence: CASRGQSYSNQPQHF. CDR3 in DNA: TGCGCCAGCAGGGGACAGTCCTATAGCAATCAGCCCCAGCATTTT. This chain uses TRBV23-1 with TRBJ1-5, with 7 nucleotides matching TRBD1. TRBV23-1 is an ORF; its function is uncertain. V was clipped by 6 bases and J by 0 bases; unmatched bases: 5. The CDR3 consists of 15 residues.

CDR3 sequence (DNA): TGTGCCAGCAGCACGACTAGCGGGAGGCCTCAGTTCTTC. Translation: CASSTTSGRPQFF. V gene TRBV11-2 combines with J gene TRBJ2-1; TRBD2 matches at 13 bases. The germline V gene has CDR1 SGHAT and CDR2 FQNNGV. With 5 bases clipped from V and 13 bases from J, the junction kept 5 bases outside the gene matches. This CDR3 has 13 residues.

The V and J genes are TRBV15 and TRBJ1-5; D is unclear. CDR1 is LNHNV and CDR2 is YYDKDF in the germline V gene (reference sequence). V was trimmed by 1 base and J by 8 bases, leaving 12 bases between them. The CDR3 covers 14 residues. The CDR3 nucleotides are TGTGCCACCAGCAGAGTCTCCCGGCAGGAGCCCCAGCATTTT. Translation: CATSRVSRQEPQHF.

The chain combines TRBV7-9 with TRBJ1-3; TRBD1 might be the D (6 bases). The ends were cut back, 4 bases at V and 4 bases at J, with 17 bases in the middle. Germline V gene sequence: CDR1 SEHNR, CDR2 FQNEAQ (reference sequence). The length of the CDR3 is 16 residues. The CDR3: CASSSTGRTVGNTIYF. CDR3 in DNA: TGTGCCAGCAGCTCGACCGGGAGGACAGTCGGAAACACCATATATTTT.

The V call is TRBV2, the J call TRBJ2-7; D is possibly TRBD1 (6 bases). Trimming removed 6 bases at V and 1 base at J, with 10 bases between. Germline CDR1 reads SNHLY; CDR2 reads FYNNEI. The CDR3 totals 13 residues. The CDR3 loop reads CASRDSLSYEQYF. The CDR3 bases are TGTGCCAGCAGGGACAGCCTATCCTACGAGCAGTACTTC.